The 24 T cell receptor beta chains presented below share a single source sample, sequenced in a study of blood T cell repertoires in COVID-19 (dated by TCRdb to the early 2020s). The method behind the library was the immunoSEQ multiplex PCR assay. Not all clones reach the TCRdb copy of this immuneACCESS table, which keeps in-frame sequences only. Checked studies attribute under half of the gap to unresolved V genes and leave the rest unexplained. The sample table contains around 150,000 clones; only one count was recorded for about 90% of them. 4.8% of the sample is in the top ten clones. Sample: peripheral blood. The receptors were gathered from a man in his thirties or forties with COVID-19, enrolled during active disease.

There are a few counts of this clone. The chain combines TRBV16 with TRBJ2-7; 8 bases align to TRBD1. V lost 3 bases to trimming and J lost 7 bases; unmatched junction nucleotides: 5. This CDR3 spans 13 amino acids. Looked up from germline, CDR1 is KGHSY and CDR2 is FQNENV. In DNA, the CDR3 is TGTGCCAGCAGCCATCCAGGGGGCGGGGAGCAGTACTTC. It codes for CASSHPGGGEQYF.

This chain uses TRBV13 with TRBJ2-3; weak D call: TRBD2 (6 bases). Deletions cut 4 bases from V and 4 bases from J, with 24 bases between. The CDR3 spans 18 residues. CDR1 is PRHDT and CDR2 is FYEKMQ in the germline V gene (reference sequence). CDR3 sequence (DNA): TGTGCCAGCAGCTCAGAGGGCGGGAACCGGCTAGGGTCAGATACGCAGTATTTT. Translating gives CASSSEGGNRLGSDTQYF.

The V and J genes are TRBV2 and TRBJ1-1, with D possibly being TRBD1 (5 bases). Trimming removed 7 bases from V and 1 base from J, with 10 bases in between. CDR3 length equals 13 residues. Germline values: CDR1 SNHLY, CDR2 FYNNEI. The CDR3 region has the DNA TGTGCCAGCAACCAGGGATGGAACACTGAAGCTTTCTTT. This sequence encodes CASNQGWNTEAFF. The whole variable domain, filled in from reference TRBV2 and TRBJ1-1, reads EPEVTQTPSHQVTQMGQEVILRCVPISNHLYFYWYRQILGQKVEFLVSFYNNEISEKSEIFDDQFSVERPDGSNFTLKIRSTKLEDSAMYFCASNQGWNTEAFFGQGTRLTVV.

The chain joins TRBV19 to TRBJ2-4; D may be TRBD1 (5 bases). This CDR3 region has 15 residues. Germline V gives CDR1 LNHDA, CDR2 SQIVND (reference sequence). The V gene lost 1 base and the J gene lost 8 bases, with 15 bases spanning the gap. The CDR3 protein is CASSIGVGRVDIQYF. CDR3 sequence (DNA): TGTGCCAGTAGTATAGGAGTAGGCAGGGTGGACATTCAGTACTTC.

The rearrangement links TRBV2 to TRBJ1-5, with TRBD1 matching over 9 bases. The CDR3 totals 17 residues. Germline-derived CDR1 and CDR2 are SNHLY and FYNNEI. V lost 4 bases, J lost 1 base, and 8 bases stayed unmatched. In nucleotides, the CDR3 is TGTGCCAGCAGTGCAGGACAGGGGTCAATAAGCAATCAGCCCCAGCATTTT. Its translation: CASSAGQGSISNQPQHF.

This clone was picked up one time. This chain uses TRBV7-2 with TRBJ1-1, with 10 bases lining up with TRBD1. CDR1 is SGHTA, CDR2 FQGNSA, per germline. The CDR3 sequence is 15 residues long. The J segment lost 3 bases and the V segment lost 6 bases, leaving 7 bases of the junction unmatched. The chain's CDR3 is CASSWTGGGDTEAFF. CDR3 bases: TGTGCCAGCAGTTGGACAGGGGGTGGTGACACTGAAGCTTTCTTT.

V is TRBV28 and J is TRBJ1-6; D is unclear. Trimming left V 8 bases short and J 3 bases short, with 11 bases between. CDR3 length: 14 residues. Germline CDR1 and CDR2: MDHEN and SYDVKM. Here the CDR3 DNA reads TGTGCCAGCGGTCAAGCTCGCTATAATTCACCCCTCCACTTT. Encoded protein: CASGQARYNSPLHF.

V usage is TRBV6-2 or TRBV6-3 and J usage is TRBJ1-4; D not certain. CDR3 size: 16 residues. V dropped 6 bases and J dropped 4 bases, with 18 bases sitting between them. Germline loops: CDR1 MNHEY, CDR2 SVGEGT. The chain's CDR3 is CASSLFQDSYNEKLFF. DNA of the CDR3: TGTGCCAGCAGCCTATTCCAGGATTCCTATAATGAAAAACTGTTTTTT.

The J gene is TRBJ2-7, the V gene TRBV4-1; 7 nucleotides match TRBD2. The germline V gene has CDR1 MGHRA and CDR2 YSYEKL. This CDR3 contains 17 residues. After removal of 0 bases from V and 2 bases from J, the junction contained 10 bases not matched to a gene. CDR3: CASSQDLGGSRAYEQYF. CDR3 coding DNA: TGCGCCAGCAGCCAAGATCTCGGCGGGAGTCGGGCCTACGAGCAGTACTTC.

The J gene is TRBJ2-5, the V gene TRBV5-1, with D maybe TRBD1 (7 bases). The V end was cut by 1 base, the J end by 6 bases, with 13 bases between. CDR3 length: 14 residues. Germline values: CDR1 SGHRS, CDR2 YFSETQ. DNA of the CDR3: TGCGCCAGCAGCTTGCAGGGGGGTAGACAGACCCAGTACTTC. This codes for CASSLQGGRQTQYF.

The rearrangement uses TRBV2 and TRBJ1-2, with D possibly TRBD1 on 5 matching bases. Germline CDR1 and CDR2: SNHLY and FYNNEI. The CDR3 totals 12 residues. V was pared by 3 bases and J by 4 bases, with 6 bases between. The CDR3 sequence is CASSDRAYGYTF. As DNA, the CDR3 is TGTGCCAGCAGTGACAGGGCCTATGGCTACACCTTC.

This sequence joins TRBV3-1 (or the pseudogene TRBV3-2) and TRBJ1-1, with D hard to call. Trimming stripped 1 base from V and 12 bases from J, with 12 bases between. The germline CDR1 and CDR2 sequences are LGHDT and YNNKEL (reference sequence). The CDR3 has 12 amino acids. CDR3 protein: CASSQGAGRTFF. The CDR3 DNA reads TGTGCCAGCAGCCAAGGGGCAGGAAGGACTTTCTTT.

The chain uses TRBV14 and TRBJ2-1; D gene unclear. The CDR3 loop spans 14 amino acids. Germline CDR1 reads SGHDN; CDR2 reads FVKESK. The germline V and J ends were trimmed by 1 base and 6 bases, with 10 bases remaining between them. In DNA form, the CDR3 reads TGTGCCAGCAGCCAAGGATACAGTCGCAATGAGCAGTTCTTC. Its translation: CASSQGYSRNEQFF.

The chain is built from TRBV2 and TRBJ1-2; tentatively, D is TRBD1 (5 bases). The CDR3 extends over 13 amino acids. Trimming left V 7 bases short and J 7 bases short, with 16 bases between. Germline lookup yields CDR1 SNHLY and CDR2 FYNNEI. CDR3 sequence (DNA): TGTGCCAGCAACCCCCAGGGAAATAGTGGCTACACCTTC. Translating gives CASNPQGNSGYTF.

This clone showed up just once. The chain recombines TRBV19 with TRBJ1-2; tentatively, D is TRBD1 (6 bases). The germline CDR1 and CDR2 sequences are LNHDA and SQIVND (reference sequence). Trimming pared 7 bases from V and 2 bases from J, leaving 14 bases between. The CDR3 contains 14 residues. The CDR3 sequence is CASTYDRTNYGYTF. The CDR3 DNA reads TGTGCCAGTACCTACGACAGGACAAACTATGGCTACACCTTC.

The CDR3 region is CAWRITRDSYGYTF. CDR3 nucleotide sequence: TGTGCCTGGAGGATCACGCGGGACAGCTATGGCTACACCTTC. The chain combines TRBV30 with TRBJ1-2, with 7 nucleotides matching TRBD1. Germline-derived CDR1 and CDR2 are GTSNPN and SVGIG (reference sequence). The CDR3 runs 14 residues. V lost 3 bases to trimming and J lost 4 bases; unmatched junction nucleotides: 8.

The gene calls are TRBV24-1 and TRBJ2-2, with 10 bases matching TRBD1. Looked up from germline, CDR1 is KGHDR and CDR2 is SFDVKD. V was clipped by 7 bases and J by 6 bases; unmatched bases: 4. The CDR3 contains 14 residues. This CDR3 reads CATRGQGLAGELFF. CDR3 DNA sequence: TGTGCCACCAGGGGACAGGGGCTCGCCGGGGAGCTGTTTTTT.

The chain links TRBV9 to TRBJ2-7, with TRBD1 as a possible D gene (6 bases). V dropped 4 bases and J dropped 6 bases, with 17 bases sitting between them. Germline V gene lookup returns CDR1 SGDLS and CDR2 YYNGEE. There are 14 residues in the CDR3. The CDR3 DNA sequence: TGTGCCAGCAGCCCCGGATGGACAGAAGGCGAGCAGTACTTC. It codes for CASSPGWTEGEQYF.

CDR3 residues: CASSKDPQGSEYEQYF. CDR3 DNA: TGTGCCAGCAGCAAAGACCCCCAGGGGTCTGAGTACGAGCAGTACTTC. The V gene is TRBV21-1, the J gene TRBJ2-7; the D call in the table, TRBD1, was not verified against the DNA. TRBV21-1 is described as a pseudogene. CDR3 length: 16 residues.

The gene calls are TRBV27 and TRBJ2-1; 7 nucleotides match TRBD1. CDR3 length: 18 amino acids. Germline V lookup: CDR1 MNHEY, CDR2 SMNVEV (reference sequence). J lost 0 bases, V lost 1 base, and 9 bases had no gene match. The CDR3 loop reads CASSLYPQTGSSYNEQFF. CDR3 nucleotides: TGTGCCAGCAGTTTATACCCCCAGACAGGGAGCTCCTACAATGAGCAGTTCTTC.

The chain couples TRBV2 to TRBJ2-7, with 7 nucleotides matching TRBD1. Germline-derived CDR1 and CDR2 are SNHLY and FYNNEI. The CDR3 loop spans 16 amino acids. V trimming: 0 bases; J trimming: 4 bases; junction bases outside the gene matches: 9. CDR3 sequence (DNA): TGTGCCAGCAGTGAAGCGCTGACAGGGAAAGGGTACGAGCAGTACTTC. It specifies CASSEALTGKGYEQYF.

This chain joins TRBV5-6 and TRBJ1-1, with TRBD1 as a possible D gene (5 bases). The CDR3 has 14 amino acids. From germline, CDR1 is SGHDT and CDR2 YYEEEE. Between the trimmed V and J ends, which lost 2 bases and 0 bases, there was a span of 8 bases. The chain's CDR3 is CASSFDRMNTEAFF. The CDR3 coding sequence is TGTGCCAGCAGCTTCGACAGAATGAACACTGAAGCTTTCTTT. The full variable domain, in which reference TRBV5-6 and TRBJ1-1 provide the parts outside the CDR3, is DAGVTQSPTHLIKTRGQQVTLRCSPKSGHDTVSWYQQALGQGPQFIFQYYEEEERQRGNFPDRFSGHQFPNYSSELNVNALLLGDSALYLCASSFDRMNTEAFFGQGTRLTVV.

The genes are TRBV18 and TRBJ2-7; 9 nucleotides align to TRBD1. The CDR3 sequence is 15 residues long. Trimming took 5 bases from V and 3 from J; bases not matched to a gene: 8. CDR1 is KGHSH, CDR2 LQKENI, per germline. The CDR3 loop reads CASSSGQGPGYEQYF. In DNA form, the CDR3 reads TGTGCCAGCTCATCGGGACAGGGTCCGGGCTACGAGCAGTACTTC. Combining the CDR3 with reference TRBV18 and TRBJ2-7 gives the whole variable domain NAGVMQNPRHLVRRRGQEARLRCSPMKGHSHVYWYRQLPEEGLKFMVYLQKENIIDESGMPKERFSAEFPKEGPSILRIQQVVRGDSAAYFCASSSGQGPGYEQYFGPGTRLTVT.

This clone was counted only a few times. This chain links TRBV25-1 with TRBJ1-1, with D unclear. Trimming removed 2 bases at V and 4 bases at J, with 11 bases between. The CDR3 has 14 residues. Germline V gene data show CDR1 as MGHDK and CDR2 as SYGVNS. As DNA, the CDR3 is TGTGCCAGCAGTGAAGACTATGTCCTCACTGAAGCTTTCTTT. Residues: CASSEDYVLTEAFF.